A selection of T cell receptor beta chains follows, all from one sample in a study of spatial heterogeneity in lung cancer. TCRdb called the 5' RACE reads again in MiXCR, with one record for every CDR3 protein. The profile covers 9,500 to 11,000 distinct CDR3 sequences, with roughly 24% appearing a single time and about a third taken by the ten largest. The sequenced sample was PBMCs, obtained at surgery. The origin of the receptors is a female donor with early-stage non-small cell lung cancer. Each CDR3 is given with its conserved first and last residue. A D gene is named only where the DNA matches it firmly. A clone size is listed for some rows: how often the clone was seen (once, few, many), or a class if it is expanded.

CDR3nt	CDR3aa	j_gene	d_gene	abundance	v_gene
TGTGCCATCAGTGCGAACGTAGCTAACTATGGCTACACCTTC	CAISANVANYGYTF	TRBJ1-2	.	.	TRBV10-3
TGCAGTGCTAGTCTGGGGGGAGGGCTTCAACAAGAGACCCAGTACTTC	CSASLGGGLQQETQYF	TRBJ2-5	TRBD2	few	TRBV20-1
TGTGCCAGCATTTCCTCTCCAGGTAGCGGAGGGGGGGCAGATACGCAGTATTTT	CASISSPGSGGGADTQYF	TRBJ2-3	.	few	TRBV6-6
TGTGCCAGCAGCCTACAGGGGGCCACCAGAGGCACTGAAGCTTTCTTT	CASSLQGATRGTEAFF	TRBJ1-1	TRBD1	few	TRBV7-2
TGTGCCACCAGCCCGGACAGGGGATCCATATCCTACAATGAGCAGTTCTTC	CATSPDRGSISYNEQFF	TRBJ2-1	TRBD1	.	TRBV15
TGCGCCAGCAGCTTGGCTTTAGGGGGCAGCGGCACTGAAGCTTTCTTT	CASSLALGGSGTEAFF	TRBJ1-1	TRBD1	.	TRBV5-1
TGTGCCAGCAGTTCCTTAGCGGGAGAGTTCAATGAGCAGTTCTTC	CASSSLAGEFNEQFF	TRBJ2-1	TRBD2	few	TRBV27
TGTGCCAGCAGCCGGTCGACAGGGTTTAATGAAGCTTTCTTT	CASSRSTGFNEAFF	TRBJ1-1	TRBD1	medium-sized	TRBV7-9
TGTGCCAGCAGTTACTCGCGAGGGATCCAAGCTAATGAAAAACTGTTTTTT	CASSYSRGIQANEKLFF	TRBJ1-4	.	few	TRBV6-6
TGTGCCAGCAGCTTAGTGTTGGGACAGGGTAATTCACCCCTCCACTTT	CASSLVLGQGNSPLHF	TRBJ1-6	TRBD1	many	TRBV7-9
TGCAGTGCTAGAGATAAAACTAGCGGGGTGAGCTCCTACGAGCAGTACTTC	CSARDKTSGVSSYEQYF	TRBJ2-7	TRBD2	many	TRBV20-1
TGTGCCAGCAGCCAAGATGACCTCGCAGATACGCAGTATTTT	CASSQDDLADTQYF	TRBJ2-3	.	.	TRBV14
TGTGCCAGCAGAGGCACCGGGGAGCTGTTTTTT	CASRGTGELFF	TRBJ2-2	.	few	TRBV2
TGCAGTGCTGGGGGCATGAACACTGAAGCTTTCTTT	CSAGGMNTEAFF	TRBJ1-1	.	medium-sized	TRBV20-1
TGTGCCAGCAGCCCGCGACGACTAGCGGGAATCTACGAGCAGTACTTC	CASSPRRLAGIYEQYF	TRBJ2-7	TRBD2	many	TRBV14
TGCAGTGCTAATAGGGGGGGCACTGAAGCTTTCTTT	CSANRGGTEAFF	TRBJ1-1	.	medium-sized	TRBV20-1
TGTGCCAGCAGTACTACTAGCGGGAGTTTTAGTGAGCAGTTCTTC	CASSTTSGSFSEQFF	TRBJ2-1	TRBD2	many	TRBV6-2/TRBV6-3
TGTGCCAGCAACTCAGAGCCCCAAGAGACCCAGTACTTC	CASNSEPQETQYF	TRBJ2-5	.	.	TRBV6-2/TRBV6-3
TGTGCCAGCTCACCACAGGCAGGGCCGAACACTGAAGCTTTCTTT	CASSPQAGPNTEAFF	TRBJ1-1	.	few	TRBV18
TGTGCCAGCAGCGTAGGGGCTAGCGGTACCCAAGAGACCCAGTACTTC	CASSVGASGTQETQYF	TRBJ2-5	TRBD2	few	TRBV9
TGTGCCAGCTCAATTACCCCCGGGGAGCTGTTTTTT	CASSITPGELFF	TRBJ2-2	.	few	TRBV18
TGCGCCAGCAGCCCGGGACATTCAGGATCAGAGACCCAGTACTTC	CASSPGHSGSETQYF	TRBJ2-5	.	medium-sized	TRBV5-1
TGTGCCAGCAGCCGGACTAGCGGGAATGGAGGAGATACGCAGTATTTT	CASSRTSGNGGDTQYF	TRBJ2-3	TRBD2	medium-sized	TRBV7-2
TGTGCCAGCAGTTCTCAGACTGACACCTGGGAGCTGTTTTTT	CASSSQTDTWELFF	TRBJ2-2	.	.	TRBV12-3/TRBV12-4
TGCGCCAGCAGCCAGGGACCGTATAATGAAAAACTGTTTTTT	CASSQGPYNEKLFF	TRBJ1-4	.	few	TRBV4-1
TGTGCCAGCAGTTTAGGTCAGCCCCAGCATTTT	CASSLGQPQHF	TRBJ1-5	.	.	TRBV12-3/TRBV12-4
TGTGCCAGCAGCGCCAGAACCACAGATACGCAGTATTTT	CASSARTTDTQYF	TRBJ2-3	.	few	TRBV7-9
TGCGCCAGCAGATCGACAGGGGCGCTCATCTATGGCTACACCTTC	CASRSTGALIYGYTF	TRBJ1-2	TRBD1	medium-sized	TRBV10-2
TGTGCCAGCAGTGAAAGACAGGCCTACGAGCAGTACTTC	CASSERQAYEQYF	TRBJ2-7	.	.	TRBV6-1
TGTGCCATCAGACCGAATCGACAGGGTTCCTACGAGCAGTACTTC	CAIRPNRQGSYEQYF	TRBJ2-7	TRBD1	.	TRBV10-3
TGTGCCATCAGTTCGGACCTTTATGGGGACGAGCAGTACTTC	CAISSDLYGDEQYF	TRBJ2-7	.	.	TRBV10-3
TGCAGCCCCACCCAAGCAGGGACAGATACGCAGTATTTT	CSPTQAGTDTQYF	TRBJ2-3	.	few	TRBV20-1
TGTGCCATCAGTGACAGGGGGGGGCAAGAGACCCAGTACTTC	CAISDRGGQETQYF	TRBJ2-5	.	.	TRBV10-3
TGTGCCAGCAGTGTGGACAGGCCCACCGGGGAGCTGTTTTTT	CASSVDRPTGELFF	TRBJ2-2	TRBD1	.	TRBV6-2/TRBV6-3
TGCGCCAGCAGTCCGCTAGCGGGAGGGCCCAATGAGCAGTTCTTC	CASSPLAGGPNEQFF	TRBJ2-1	TRBD2	once	TRBV5-1
TGTGCCAGCAGCATCGGAGGTGATCGGCCCCAGCATTTT	CASSIGGDRPQHF	TRBJ1-5	.	few	TRBV7-9
TGTGCCAGCAGCCCCGGTGTAGCGGGGCCCTCCTACAATGAGCAGTTCTTC	CASSPGVAGPSYNEQFF	TRBJ2-1	TRBD2	many	TRBV6-2/TRBV6-3
TGCAGCGTAGGCCATCGGGACTTTAAGACCCAGTACTTC	CSVGHRDFKTQYF	TRBJ2-5	.	.	TRBV29-1
TGTGCCAGCAGCAAAGGGGTCCACCGGGACAGCACCTACGAGCAGTACTTC	CASSKGVHRDSTYEQYF	TRBJ2-7	.	many	TRBV21-1
TGCGCCAGCAGCTGGACATCCCAAGAGACCCAGTACTTC	CASSWTSQETQYF	TRBJ2-5	.	few	TRBV5-1
TGTGCCAGCAGCTTAAGAACAGCTAGCGACGAGCAGTACTTC	CASSLRTASDEQYF	TRBJ2-7	.	few	TRBV7-2
TGTGCCAGCAGTCCAGATCAGGTTCAAGAGACCCAGTACTTC	CASSPDQVQETQYF	TRBJ2-5	.	medium-sized	TRBV7-2
TGTGCCAGCATGGGACTGGCGAACACTGAAGCTTTCTTT	CASMGLANTEAFF	TRBJ1-1	.	.	TRBV2
TGCGCCAGCAGCCTATCGACAGGGATGAACACTGAAGCTTTCTTT	CASSLSTGMNTEAFF	TRBJ1-1	TRBD1	once	TRBV5-1
TGTGCCAGCAGTGGAGAGATAAGCTCTGGAAACACCATATATTTT	CASSGEISSGNTIYF	TRBJ1-3	.	medium-sized	TRBV6-1
TGCAGTGCTGTCAGCGGGAGGGCCACAGATACGCAGTATTTT	CSAVSGRATDTQYF	TRBJ2-3	TRBD2	.	TRBV20-1
TGTGCCAGCAGCTTAGCCCTACGTACGGCGGGAGGGCCAGATACGCAGTATTTT	CASSLALRTAGGPDTQYF	TRBJ2-3	TRBD2	medium-sized	TRBV7-2
TGTGCCATCAGCCGGTTGGTAGCGGGCGAGCAGTACTTC	CAISRLVAGEQYF	TRBJ2-7	TRBD2	medium-sized	TRBV10-3
TGTGCCAGCAGCTTAGTGGGGACAGGGGTGGAAAAACTGTTTTTT	CASSLVGTGVEKLFF	TRBJ1-4	TRBD1	.	TRBV7-8
TGTGCCAGCAGCATCAGGGATAGCAATCAGCCCCAGCATTTT	CASSIRDSNQPQHF	TRBJ1-5	.	medium-sized	TRBV7-2
TGTGCCAGCAGCTTAGTTGGAGGGGGGGAGACTGAAGCTTTCTTT	CASSLVGGGETEAFF	TRBJ1-1	.	few	TRBV7-2
TGTGCCAGCTCTTCGTGGACTTCCGATGAGCAGTTCTTC	CASSSWTSDEQFF	TRBJ2-1	.	.	TRBV12-3/TRBV12-4
TGTGCCAGCAGCTCAATAAGGGACAGGGATTTTACCGGGGAGCTGTTTTTT	CASSSIRDRDFTGELFF	TRBJ2-2	TRBD1	.	TRBV11-1
TGCGCCAGCAGCTACAGGACCGACCGCGGGGCCAACGTCCTGACTTTC	CASSYRTDRGANVLTF	TRBJ2-6	.	many	TRBV5-1
TGCAGCGTTCAACAGGGGGTGAACACTGAAGCTTTCTTT	CSVQQGVNTEAFF	TRBJ1-1	TRBD1	.	TRBV29-1
TGTGCCAGCAGCTTGTCCGCGGGGGCTGGAGATACGCAGTATTTT	CASSLSAGAGDTQYF	TRBJ2-3	.	medium-sized	TRBV5-6
TGTGCCAGCAGCCAAGATGAGCAGGGGGAGCTGTTTTTT	CASSQDEQGELFF	TRBJ2-2	.	many	TRBV4-2
TGTGCCTGGAGTACGCTCAGTGAGCAGTTCTTC	CAWSTLSEQFF	TRBJ2-1	.	.	TRBV30